The 7 T cell receptor beta chains below were found in one sample sequenced in a study of long-term antiretroviral therapy in people with HIV. At survey level, the immunoSEQ assay was run in its v3.0 version. The assay was immunoSEQ multiplex PCR, and TCRdb's table has in-frame clones only and misses some. The sample lists about 30,000 clones, approximately 87% occurring once. The source was unsorted PBMCs, collected 0.5 years after starting antiretroviral therapy. The receptors shown here come from a woman under 30 with HIV.

The genes are TRBV6-5 and TRBJ2-7, with D perhaps TRBD1 or TRBD2 (5 bases each). Germline loops: CDR1 MNHEY, CDR2 SVGAGI. V shed 5 bases and J shed 5 bases, with 13 bases lying between them. This CDR3 region has 13 residues. CDR3 DNA sequence: TGTGCCAGCAGTCTACTCCGGGGCCACGAGCAGTACTTC. Translating gives CASSLLRGHEQYF.

The chain employs TRBV5-1 and TRBJ2-3; no reliable D call. The CDR3 runs to 16 residues. With 1 base removed from V and 0 bases from J, the gap between germline ends came to 12 bases. CDR1 and CDR2 (germline): SGHRS, YFSETQ. CDR3 sequence reads: CASSLSPGLSTDTQYF. CDR3 in DNA: TGCGCCAGCAGCTTGAGTCCCGGATTGAGCACAGATACGCAGTATTTT.

This chain uses TRBV10-3 with TRBJ2-5; 7 bases are shared with TRBD1. Trimming at V came to 6 bases and at J to 2 bases, leaving 0 bases not matched to a gene. CDR3 length equals 12 residues. Germline CDR1 and CDR2: ENHRY and SYGVKD. CDR3 bases: TGTGCCATCAGGGGACAGCAAGAGACCCAGTACTTC. This translates into CAIRGQQETQYF.

The chain links TRBV10-3 to TRBJ2-4, with unresolved D. CDR1 and CDR2 from the germline V gene are ENHRY and SYGVKD. Trimming left V 7 bases short and J 3 bases short, with 13 bases between. This CDR3 is 14 amino acids long. This CDR3 reads CAITPDTIKNIQYF. CDR3 in DNA: TGTGCCATCACCCCCGACACCATCAAAAACATTCAGTACTTC.

This rearrangement joins TRBV7-2 to TRBJ2-1; no clear D. CDR1 is SGHTA, CDR2 FQGNSA, per germline. The CDR3 is made up of 13 amino acids. V was shortened by 6 bases and J by 0 bases, with 6 bases between the two germline ends. The chain's CDR3 is CASRGISYNEQFF. The CDR3 DNA follows: TGTGCCAGCAGGGGGATCTCCTACAATGAGCAGTTCTTC. The entire variable domain, with the rest obtained from reference TRBV7-2 and TRBJ2-1, is as follows: GAGVSQSPSNKVTEKGKDVELRCDPISGHTALYWYRQSLGQGLEFLIYFQGNSAPDKSGLPSDRFSAERTGGSVSTLTIQRTQQEDSAVYLCASRGISYNEQFFGPGTRLTVL.

This clone is deemed large. V and J are TRBV15 and TRBJ2-5, with TRBD2 identical over 8 bases. The ends lost 5 bases at V and 5 bases at J; junction bases unmatched: 4. This CDR3 is 13 amino acids long. Per the germline V gene, CDR1 is LNHNV and CDR2 is YYDKDF (reference sequence). CDR3 DNA sequence: TGTGCCACCAGCGGAATAGCGGGGGAGACCCAGTACTTC. This sequence encodes CATSGIAGETQYF. The full variable domain, in which reference TRBV15 and TRBJ2-5 provide the parts outside the CDR3, is DAMVIQNPRYQVTQFGKPVTLSCSQTLNHNVMYWYQQKSSQAPKLLFHYYDKDFNNEADTPDNFQSRRPNTSFCFLDIRSPGLGDTAMYLCATSGIAGETQYFGPGTRLLVL.

The rearrangement links TRBV10-3 to TRBJ2-2, with TRBD2 matching 16 bases. The ends lost 6 bases at V and 6 bases at J; junction bases unmatched: 4. Germline V gives CDR1 ENHRY, CDR2 SYGVKD. CDR3 length: 16 residues. The CDR3 DNA sequence: TGTGCCATCAGCGAAGGGACTAGCGGGAGGGCCGGGGAGCTGTTTTTT. Amino acid sequence: CAISEGTSGRAGELFF.